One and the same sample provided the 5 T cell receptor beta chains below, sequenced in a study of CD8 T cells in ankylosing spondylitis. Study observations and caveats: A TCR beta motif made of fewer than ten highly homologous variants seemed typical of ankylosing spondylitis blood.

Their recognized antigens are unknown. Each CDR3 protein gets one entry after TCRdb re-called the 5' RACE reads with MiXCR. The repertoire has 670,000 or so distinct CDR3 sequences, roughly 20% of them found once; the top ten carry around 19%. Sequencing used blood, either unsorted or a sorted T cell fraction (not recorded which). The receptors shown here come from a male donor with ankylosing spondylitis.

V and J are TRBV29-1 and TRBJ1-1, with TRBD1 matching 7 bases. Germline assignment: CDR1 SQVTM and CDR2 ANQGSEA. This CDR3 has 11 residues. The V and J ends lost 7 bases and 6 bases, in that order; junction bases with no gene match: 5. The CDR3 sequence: CSARQGAEAFF. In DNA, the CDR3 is TGCAGCGCCCGACAGGGAGCTGAAGCTTTCTTT. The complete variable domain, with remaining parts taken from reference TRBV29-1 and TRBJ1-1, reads SAVISQKPSRDICQRGTSLTIQCQVDSQVTMMFWYRQQPGQSLTLIATANQGSEATYESGFVIDKFPISRPNLTFSTLTVSNMSPEDSSIYLCSARQGAEAFFGQGTRLTVV.

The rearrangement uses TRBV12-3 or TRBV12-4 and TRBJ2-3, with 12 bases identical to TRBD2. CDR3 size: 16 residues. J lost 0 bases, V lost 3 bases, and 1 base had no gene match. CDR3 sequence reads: CASSFGLAGSTDTQYF. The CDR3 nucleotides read TGTGCCAGCAGTTTTGGACTAGCGGGGAGCACAGATACGCAGTATTTT.

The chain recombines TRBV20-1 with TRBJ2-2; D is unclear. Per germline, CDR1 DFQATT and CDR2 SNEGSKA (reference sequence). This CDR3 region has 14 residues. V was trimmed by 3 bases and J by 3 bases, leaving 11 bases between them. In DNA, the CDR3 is TGCAGTGCTAGGCTCAGTATTGACACCGGGGAGCTGTTTTTT. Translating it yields CSARLSIDTGELFF.

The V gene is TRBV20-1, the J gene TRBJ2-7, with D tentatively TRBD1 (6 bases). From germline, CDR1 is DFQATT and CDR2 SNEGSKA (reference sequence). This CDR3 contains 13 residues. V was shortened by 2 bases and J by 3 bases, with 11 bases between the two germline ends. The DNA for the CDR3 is TGCAGTGCTAGACAATCAGGGGTCTACGAGCAGTACTTC. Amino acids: CSARQSGVYEQYF.

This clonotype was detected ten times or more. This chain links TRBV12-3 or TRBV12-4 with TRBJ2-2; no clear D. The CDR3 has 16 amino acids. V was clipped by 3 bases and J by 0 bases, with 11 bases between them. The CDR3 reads CASSFGAVANTGELFF. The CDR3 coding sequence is TGTGCCAGCAGTTTCGGCGCGGTTGCGAACACCGGGGAGCTGTTTTTT.